The present T cell receptor (beta chain) was sequenced within a study of monozygotic twins with inflammatory bowel disease. Study results and limitations: None of the different T cell subtypes could be distinguished from one another. A single strong clonotype or signal linked to IBD was not supported. Sharing of clonotypes with others was lower in IBD patients than in healthy twins, and this was especially so with disease activity.

CDR3 length: 14 amino acids. CDR1 is ENHRY, CDR2 SYGVKD, per germline. Using the 5' RACE reads, TCRdb records one entry per CDR3 protein without DNA. This repertoire includes about 330,000 distinct CDR3 sequences. Turning to this clonotype: The antigen remains undetermined.

The sequencing input was blood. This sequence originates from a human donor with ulcerative colitis or Crohn's disease, or a healthy co-twin of an affected twin (not recorded which). J is TRBJ1-2 and V is TRBV10-3. CDR3: CAIRFPNSDYGYTF.